This T cell receptor beta chain was identified in a study of blood T cell repertoires in COVID-19. Study-wide background: From T cells, B-cell-depleted T cells, or PBMCs came the material, which was cDNA or gDNA.

TCRdb's copy holds only in-frame clones and misses some; the assay was immunoSEQ multiplex PCR. The sample includes about 150,000 clones, about nine tenths of them seen just once. Germline trimming cut 2 bases from V and 7 bases from J; bases unmatched to any gene: 11. This CDR3 has 17 amino acids. The germline CDR1 and CDR2 sequences are SGHTA and FQGTGA. The receptor comes from a man between 45 and 60 years old who had recovered from COVID-19. Sequencing was performed on PBMCs or T cells enriched from blood (not recorded which). The chain links TRBV7-3 to TRBJ2-2; 9 bases are a match to TRBD2. The CDR3 nucleotides read TGTGCCAGCAGCTTATACGGCGGGAGGGCCAAGGGCGGGGAGCTGTTTTTT. This translates into CASSLYGGRAKGGELFF.